This TCR beta chain was sequenced in a study of T cells in Graves' hyperthyroidism and ophthalmopathy. TCR beta CDR3 regions were amplified from RNA. Initially, a first-round RT-PCR of the TCR CDR3 employed the HTBI primer set. TCRdb itself ran the multiplex PCR reads through MiXCR, one entry per CDR3 protein. This table has some 650,000 distinct CDR3 sequences, 16% appearing once. Note on this clonotype: The target antigen is unknown.

The CDR3 has 18 residues. Germline values: CDR1 MGHRA, CDR2 YSYEKL. Losses at the gene ends were 0 bases for V and 9 bases for J; bases not matched to a gene: 16. Study findings and constraints: Within blood appeared most thyroid clonotypes that had expanded above 0.001.

Out of 10 ml of fresh peripheral blood came the PBMCs. The sequenced sample was blood. This sequence joins TRBV4-1 and TRBJ2-1; 8 bases are shared with TRBD2. This TCR was sampled from a woman between 35 and 50 years old with Graves' ophthalmopathy. DNA for the CDR3: TGCGCCAGCAGCCAAGATCGGGGGGGGCTTGCGTTAAGAGGTGAGCAGTTCTTC. This codes for CASSQDRGGLALRGEQFF.